This T cell receptor (beta chain) was found in a study of cytomegalovirus exposure and HLA in healthy donors. Notes on the study in general: Indistinguishable V segments such as TRBV6-2 and TRBV6-3 were excluded.

Primers for the PCR totalled 60 Vbeta and 13 Jbeta. The protocol was immunoSEQ multiplex PCR, while the TCRdb copy is restricted to in-frame clones and leaves out a portion. The data hold about 170,000 clones, with 70% to 80% observed a single time. This CDR3 comprises 15 residues. J was trimmed by 2 bases and V by 1 base; bases with no gene match: 1. Per the germline V gene, CDR1 is LNHNV and CDR2 is YYDKDF (reference sequence). Comments on this clone: No antigen is known for it.

Input material: PBMCs. This clonotype was obtained from a woman under 40 in good health and CMV-seropositive. The gene calls are TRBV15 and TRBJ1-2; 10 positions match TRBD1. CDR3 region: CATSRGTGGNYGYTF. The CDR3 DNA reads TGTGCCACCAGCAGAGGGACAGGGGGAAACTATGGCTACACCTTC.